These 3 T cell receptor beta chains were all obtained from the same sample, sequenced in a study of cytomegalovirus exposure and HLA in healthy donors. The PCR had 60 Vbeta and 13 Jbeta primers. Sequencing was performed with immunoSEQ multiplex PCR; in TCRdb, only in-frame clones are kept and a portion is missing. The repertoire has roughly 150,000 clones, approximately 70% of them found once; the top ten carry roughly 1.9%. The sequenced sample was PBMCs. Source of these receptors: a woman in her fifties or sixties in good health and CMV-seropositive.

The rearrangement links TRBV5-1 to TRBJ1-4; D not certain. The V end lost 4 bases, the J end lost 3 bases, and 13 bases lay between the germline ends. Germline assignment: CDR1 SGHRS and CDR2 YFSETQ. The CDR3 covers 15 residues. The CDR3 region has the DNA TGCGCCAGCAGCCCCGTAGTCAGGTCTAATGAAAAACTGTTTTTT. Residues: CASSPVVRSNEKLFF.

The chain combines TRBV9 with TRBJ2-7, with D perhaps TRBD2 (6 bases). Between the trimmed V and J ends, which lost 0 bases and 4 bases, there was a span of 11 bases. CDR1 and CDR2 (germline): SGDLS, YYNGEE. This CDR3 spans 14 amino acids. The CDR3 DNA is TGTGCCAGCAGCGTAGGGCAGGGAGGTTACGAGCAGTACTTC. As protein: CASSVGQGGYEQYF.

The chain uses TRBV21-1 and TRBJ1-5; TRBD1 is the table's D call, not checked against the DNA. TRBV21-1 is flagged as a pseudogene. This CDR3 is built from 19 residues. CDR3 sequence: CASSKDSVGQLYSNQPQHF. Here the CDR3 DNA reads TGTGCCAGCAGCAAAGACTCTGTTGGGCAGCTCTATAGCAATCAGCCCCAGCATTTT.